Following are 30 T cell receptor beta chains from one sample sequenced in a study of regulatory T cells in long-lasting Graves disease. Through Arm-PCR of CDR3 regions and iRepertoire HTBI primers, TCR beta libraries were built. TCRdb re-called the multiplex PCR reads through MiXCR, storing one row per CDR3 protein. The sample contains roughly 220,000 distinct CDR3 sequences, 15% to 20% of which appear only once. Time point: newly diagnosed GD, antithyroid drugs for less than 3 months. The TCR library used RNA extracted from PBMCs. The starting material was peripheral blood mononuclear cells (PBMCs), obtained at new diagnosis, from a patient treated with antithyroid drugs. The receptors here all came from a female donor with Graves disease.

The sample holds many counts of this clonotype. The chain links TRBV7-2 to TRBJ2-7, with D possibly TRBD2 on 5 matching bases. Trimming cost V 2 bases and J 3 bases, with 8 bases left between them. From germline, CDR1 is SGHTA and CDR2 FQGNSA. This CDR3 has 13 amino acids. The CDR3, as DNA: TGTGCCAGCAGCTTACCCACTAGCTACGAGCAGTACTTC. This encodes CASSLPTSYEQYF. Full variable domain (missing parts from reference TRBV7-2 and TRBJ2-7): GAGVSQSPSNKVTEKGKDVELRCDPISGHTALYWYRQSLGQGLEFLIYFQGNSAPDKSGLPSDRFSAERTGGSVSTLTIQRTQQEDSAVYLCASSLPTSYEQYFGPGTRLTVT.

This clonotype was recorded many times. The rearrangement joins TRBV6-2 or TRBV6-3 to TRBJ1-4; D uncertain. The CDR3 sequence is 13 residues long. V was trimmed by 0 bases and J by 7 bases, leaving 6 bases between them. CDR1 is MNHEY and CDR2 is SVGEGT in the germline V gene. This CDR3 is CASSYSGAEKLFF. CDR3 DNA: TGTGCCAGCAGTTACTCGGGAGCTGAAAAACTGTTTTTT.

In this sample, this clonotype turned up many times. CDR3 sequence: CATSRRRPEETQYF. The CDR3 DNA reads as TGTGCCACCAGCAGACGACGGCCCGAAGAGACCCAGTACTTC. The rearrangement joins TRBV15 to TRBJ2-5; D gene uncertain. The CDR3 loop spans 14 amino acids. Trimming pared 2 bases from V and 3 bases from J, leaving 10 bases between. CDR1 is LNHNV, CDR2 YYDKDF, per germline (reference sequence).

This clonotype was found once. V gene TRBV11-2 combines with J gene TRBJ1-1; D not certain. CDR3 length equals 14 residues. Germline values: CDR1 SGHAT, CDR2 FQNNGV. Trimming shortened V by 0 bases and J by 1 base, and 6 bases separated the two germline ends. The CDR3 spells CASSLEGPNTEAFF. For the CDR3, the DNA is TGTGCCAGCAGCTTAGAAGGCCCGAACACTGAAGCTTTCTTT.

Ten or more counts support this clonotype. The chain recombines TRBV11-2 with TRBJ2-1, with 7 positions matching TRBD2. This CDR3 is 15 amino acids long. Germline trimming cut 0 bases from V and 5 bases from J; bases unmatched to any gene: 4. Germline V gives CDR1 SGHAT, CDR2 FQNNGV. The CDR3 sequence: CASSLDRREHNEQFF. Written as DNA, the CDR3 is TGTGCCAGCAGCTTAGATCGGCGGGAGCACAATGAGCAGTTCTTC.

This clonotype occurred many times. The chain carries TRBV6-6 and TRBJ1-1; D uncertain. The CDR3 is made up of 14 amino acids. V was shortened by 0 bases and J by 1 base, with 6 bases between the two germline ends. Per germline, CDR1 MNHNY and CDR2 SVGAGI (reference sequence). The CDR3 here is CASSYSIPNTEAFF. The CDR3, as DNA: TGTGCCAGCAGTTACTCGATACCGAACACTGAAGCTTTCTTT.

The table lists this clonotype with many counts. The J gene is TRBJ2-7, the V gene TRBV5-1; perhaps TRBD1 as D (5 bases). The length of the CDR3 is 15 residues. Germline-derived CDR1 and CDR2 are SGHRS and YFSETQ. The V gene lost 1 base and the J gene lost 2 bases, with 13 bases spanning the gap. In DNA, the CDR3 is TGCGCCAGCAGCTTGCGGGCCAGGGATACCTACGAGCAGTACTTC. Protein: CASSLRARDTYEQYF. The full variable domain, completed using reference TRBV5-1 and TRBJ2-7, is KAGVTQTPRYLIKTRGQQVTLSCSPISGHRSVSWYQQTPGQGLQFLFEYFSETQRNKGNFPGRFSGRQFSNSRSEMNVSTLELGDSALYLCASSLRARDTYEQYFGPGTRLTVT.

This clonotype has at least ten counts. The chain carries TRBV7-2 and TRBJ1-2; TRBD1 is a possible D gene (5 bases). The CDR3 consists of 15 residues. V lost 5 bases and J 9 bases, leaving 22 bases between the germline ends. Germline CDR1 SGHTA, CDR2 FQGNSA. CDR3: CASSPNYWDQIRYTF. The CDR3 coding sequence is TGTGCCAGCAGCCCCAACTACTGGGACCAGATCCGCTACACCTTC.

The chain combines TRBV12-3 or TRBV12-4 with TRBJ2-3, with 7 bases matching TRBD1. The V and J ends lost 4 bases and 11 bases, in that order; junction bases with no gene match: 9. This CDR3 spans 13 amino acids. CDR3 sequence (DNA): TGTGCCAGCAGTTCTCCGGACAGGCCTGGGCAGTATTTT. Its protein product is CASSSPDRPGQYF.

This clonotype was detected ten times or more. V and J are TRBV6-5 and TRBJ2-1; TRBD2 aligns across 7 bases. This CDR3 region has 13 residues. Germline-derived CDR1 and CDR2 are MNHEY and SVGAGI. The V gene end was trimmed by 0 bases and the J gene end by 8 bases; junction bases not matched to a gene: 1. The CDR3 protein is CASSYSTSHEQFF. The CDR3, as DNA: TGTGCCAGCAGTTACTCGACTAGCCATGAGCAGTTCTTC.

This clonotype occurred many times. This chain links TRBV6-9 with TRBJ2-2; D is undetermined. Trimming took 3 bases from V and 0 from J, leaving 11 bases between them. The CDR3 is 16 amino acids. CDR1 is MNHGY and CDR2 is SVAAGI in the germline V gene. The CDR3 sequence is CASSYQDVTNTGELFF. CDR3 bases: TGTGCCAGCAGTTACCAGGACGTGACGAACACCGGGGAGCTGTTTTTT.

This clonotype was recorded at least ten times. The chain combines TRBV28 with TRBJ2-7; 7 positions agree with TRBD1. Germline values: CDR1 MDHEN, CDR2 SYDVKM. Trimming removed 4 bases from V and 3 bases from J; junction bases left unmatched: 12. The CDR3 runs to 16 residues. This CDR3 is CASSSLTGRFLYEQYF. In DNA form, the CDR3 reads TGTGCCAGCAGTTCCCTGACAGGGCGCTTTCTCTACGAGCAGTACTTC.

This clonotype was seen many times. The chain has TRBV7-8 and TRBJ1-2; 7 positions agree with TRBD1. This CDR3 spans 13 amino acids. Germline CDR1 reads SGHVS; CDR2 reads FQNEAQ. J was trimmed by 8 bases and V by 5 bases; bases with no gene match: 8. This CDR3 is CASSPDRIAGYTF. CDR3 in DNA: TGTGCCAGCAGCCCGGACAGGATTGCGGGCTACACCTTC.

The gene calls are TRBV7-8 and TRBJ2-7; D is unclear. CDR3 size: 15 residues. Germline loops: CDR1 SGHVS, CDR2 FQNEAQ. The germline V and J ends were trimmed by 0 bases and 5 bases, with 14 bases remaining between them. CDR3 protein: CASSLARIDFHEQYF. In DNA form, the CDR3 reads TGTGCCAGCAGCTTAGCCCGCATAGATTTCCACGAGCAGTACTTC.

This clonotype was detected ten times or more. The chain joins TRBV7-9 to TRBJ2-1, with 8 nucleotides matching TRBD1. Germline V gene lookup returns CDR1 SEHNR and CDR2 FQNEAQ (reference sequence). The CDR3 has 16 residues. J lost 5 bases, V lost 4 bases, and 10 bases had no gene match. The CDR3 spells CASSSDRGAAHNEQFF. CDR3 nucleotide sequence: TGTGCCAGCAGCTCTGACAGGGGAGCGGCCCACAATGAGCAGTTCTTC.

About this clonotype: One base away lies a much larger clone, so this may be a sequencing read error. The V call is TRBV13, the J call TRBJ1-2; D uncertain. Germline CDR1 is PRHDT and CDR2 is FYEKMQ (reference sequence). The CDR3 runs 15 residues. The germline V and J ends were trimmed by 5 bases and 4 bases, with 17 bases remaining between them. CDR3 coding DNA: TGTGCCAGCAGCGAACGTACCGGGATACTCTATGGCTACACCTTC. This encodes CASSERTGILYGYTF.

Ten or more counts support this clonotype. The genes are TRBV7-2 and TRBJ2-3; possibly TRBD1 for D (5 bases). Germline V gene lookup returns CDR1 SGHTA and CDR2 FQGNSA. The germline V and J ends were trimmed by 0 bases and 1 base, with 11 bases remaining between them. The CDR3 has 16 amino acids. The CDR3 nucleotides are TGTGCCAGCAGCTTAGCGTGGGGCCGTGGCACAGATACGCAGTATTTT. Translating gives CASSLAWGRGTDTQYF.

CDR3 DNA: TGTGCCAGCAGCTCCTTAAACAGGGAATCCGAAGCTTTCTTT. Translated, it gives CASSSLNRESEAFF. The J gene is TRBJ1-1, the V gene TRBV5-4, with a possible D match to TRBD1 (6 bases). V dropped 3 bases and J dropped 8 bases, with 17 bases sitting between them. Germline V gene data show CDR1 as SGHNT and CDR2 as YYREEE (reference sequence). This CDR3 is 14 amino acids long.

This clonotype was counted only a few times. V usage is TRBV6-4 and J usage is TRBJ2-3; D is perhaps TRBD1 (5 bases). With 5 bases removed from V and 0 bases from J, the gap between germline ends came to 12 bases. Germline CDR1 and CDR2: MRHNA and SNTAGT. The CDR3 spans 15 residues. CDR3 sequence reads: CASSPGRQSTDTQYF. The CDR3 DNA follows: TGTGCCAGCAGTCCAGGGCGCCAGAGCACAGATACGCAGTATTTT.

The chain employs TRBV11-2 and TRBJ2-1; D remains ambiguous. V was clipped by 0 bases and J by 9 bases, with 3 bases between them. The germline V gene encodes CDR1 SGHAT and CDR2 FQNNGV. The CDR3 contains 11 residues. The CDR3 loop is CASSLEGEQFF. CDR3 DNA: TGTGCCAGCAGCTTAGAGGGTGAGCAGTTCTTC.

This clonotype was seen repeatedly, ten times or more. The rearrangement links TRBV12-3 or TRBV12-4 to TRBJ1-3, with D unresolved. V shed 4 bases and J shed 2 bases, with 12 bases lying between them. The length of the CDR3 is 15 residues. The DNA of the CDR3 is TGTGCCAGCAGTTCCTTTCCGGCTGCTGGAAACACCATATATTTT. Amino acids: CASSSFPAAGNTIYF.

On this clonotype: At one end the junction does not follow the germline gene, possibly because of a read error. The chain couples TRBV14 to TRBJ2-1; perhaps D is TRBD1 or TRBD2 (5 bases each). Germline V lookup: CDR1 SGHDN, CDR2 FVKESK. This CDR3 region has 14 residues. The CDR3 DNA reads as TGTGCCAGCAGCCAGACCGGGTTGAGGGGTGAGCAGTCCTTC. It yields the protein CASSQTGLRGEQSF.

This clonotype was observed at least ten times. V is TRBV6-2 or TRBV6-3 and J is TRBJ2-3, with 9 nucleotides matching TRBD2. Unmatched junction bases numbered 5, after V lost 5 bases and J lost 2 bases. The germline CDR1 and CDR2 sequences are MNHEY and SVGEGT. CDR3 length equals 15 residues. The CDR3 sequence: CASSKRTSVTDTQYF. The CDR3 nucleotides read TGTGCCAGCAGTAAACGGACTAGCGTCACAGATACGCAGTATTTT.

This clonotype has at least ten counts. V is TRBV27 and J is TRBJ2-4; unclear D gene. Trimming stripped 4 bases from V and 1 base from J, with 8 bases between. The germline V gene has CDR1 MNHEY and CDR2 SMNVEV (reference sequence). CDR3 length equals 14 residues. The CDR3 reads CASSYLGAKNIQYF. For the CDR3, the DNA is TGTGCCAGCAGTTACCTAGGGGCCAAAAACATTCAGTACTTC.

A few counts support this clonotype. A junction boundary mismatches the germline segment, possibly from a read error. J is TRBJ1-2 and V is TRBV4-1; D is unresolved. The CDR3 runs to 13 residues. Per germline, CDR1 MGHRA and CDR2 YSYEKL. The CDR3 protein is CASSAWANYGCTF. The DNA for the CDR3 is TGCGCCAGCAGCGCCTGGGCTAACTATGGCTGCACCTTC.

This clonotype was picked up many times. The chain recombines TRBV20-1 with TRBJ2-7; D is unclear. V was cut by 3 bases and J by 2 bases, with 14 bases left in between. The germline V gene encodes CDR1 DFQATT and CDR2 SNEGSKA (reference sequence). This CDR3 spans 14 amino acids. The CDR3 region has the DNA TGCAGTGCTAGTAAACAATTTATCACCTACGAGCAGTACTTC. It specifies CSASKQFITYEQYF.

This clonotype occurred many times. The V call is TRBV3-1, the J call TRBJ1-2, with TRBD1 identical over 8 bases. J lost 4 bases, V lost 6 bases, and 10 bases had no gene match. Germline V gives CDR1 LGHDT, CDR2 YNNKEL (reference sequence). CDR3 length equals 15 residues. The DNA of the CDR3 is TGTGCCAGCAGGCAACAGGGGGACGGAAGCTATGGCTACACCTTC. This codes for CASRQQGDGSYGYTF. The entire variable domain, with the rest obtained from reference TRBV3-1 and TRBJ1-2, is as follows: DTAVSQTPKYLVTQMGNDKSIKCEQNLGHDTMYWYKQDSKKFLKIMFSYNNKELIINETVPNRFSPKSPDKAHLNLHINSLELGDSAVYFCASRQQGDGSYGYTFGSGTRLTVV.

This chain connects TRBV12-3 or TRBV12-4 to TRBJ1-2; 8 nucleotides agree with TRBD1. The length of the CDR3 is 13 residues. J gave up 2 bases and V 7 bases, and 3 bases lay outside the gene matches. The CDR3 sequence is CASKWTGNYGYTF. The CDR3 region has the DNA TGTGCCAGCAAATGGACAGGGAACTATGGCTACACCTTC.

This clonotype has ten or more counts. This chain links TRBV12-3 or TRBV12-4 with TRBJ2-7; 7 bases match TRBD1. The CDR3 contains 15 residues. With 7 bases clipped from V and 7 bases from J, the junction kept 16 bases outside the gene matches. CDR3 sequence (DNA): TGTGCCAGCATCAAAACCCTTGGGGCCAGGGGGGAGCAGTACTTC. Encoded protein: CASIKTLGARGEQYF.

Turning to this clonotype: Since a much larger clone is just one base distant, this may be a read error. The CDR3 DNA reads TGTGCCAGCAACTTAGTGAGGCAGTCTGAGATCCAGTACTTC. Protein sequence: CASNLVRQSEIQYF. The genes are TRBV7-9 and TRBJ2-5, with D unresolved. CDR3 size: 14 residues. Per the germline V gene, CDR1 is SEHNR and CDR2 is FQNEAQ (reference sequence).